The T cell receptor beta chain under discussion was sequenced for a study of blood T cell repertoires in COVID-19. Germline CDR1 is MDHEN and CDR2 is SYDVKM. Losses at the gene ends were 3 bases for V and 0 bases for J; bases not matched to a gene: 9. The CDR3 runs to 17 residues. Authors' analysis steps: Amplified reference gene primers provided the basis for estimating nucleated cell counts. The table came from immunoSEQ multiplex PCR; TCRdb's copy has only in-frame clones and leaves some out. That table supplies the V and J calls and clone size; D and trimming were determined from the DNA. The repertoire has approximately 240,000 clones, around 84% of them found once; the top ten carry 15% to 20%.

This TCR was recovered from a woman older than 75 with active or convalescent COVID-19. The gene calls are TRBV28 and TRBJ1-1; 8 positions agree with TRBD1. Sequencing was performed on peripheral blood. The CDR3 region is CASSFPQGAHMNTEAFF. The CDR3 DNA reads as TGTGCCAGCAGTTTCCCTCAGGGGGCGCACATGAACACTGAAGCTTTCTTT.